In its sample, the clone carrying this T cell receptor beta chain was seen a few times. The antigen is undetermined. Via MiXCR, TCRdb re-called the RT-PCR reads, giving one row per CDR3 protein. The repertoire holds hundreds of thousands of distinct CDR3 sequences, 25% seen once, with over 1.5% in the top ten. This sample was taken from a study of response to subunit inactivated influenza vaccine. CDR1 and CDR2 (germline): SGHRS, YFSETQ. V was clipped by 3 bases and J by 7 bases; unmatched bases: 3. The CDR3 covers 13 residues. Study-wide points: The study's authors posited that every seasonal influenza vaccination enlists few new T cells.

This chain links TRBV5-1 with TRBJ2-4; 8 bases are shared with TRBD1. This TCR came from a man in his forties or fifties who received an inactivated influenza vaccine. The sequencing used CD4+ T cells sorted from PBMCs, collected about 5 days after vaccination. The CDR3, as DNA: TGCGCCAGCAGCTATGGGACAGGCAACATTCAGTACTTC. It encodes CASSYGTGNIQYF. Variable domain in full (rest from reference TRBV5-1 and TRBJ2-4): KAGVTQTPRYLIKTRGQQVTLSCSPISGHRSVSWYQQTPGQGLQFLFEYFSETQRNKGNFPGRFSGRQFSNSRSEMNVSTLELGDSALYLCASSYGTGNIQYFGAGTRLSVL.